A single sample gave rise to the 27 T cell receptor beta chains below, sequenced in a study of response to subunit inactivated influenza vaccine. TCRdb reprocessed the RT-PCR reads with MiXCR, giving one entry per CDR3 protein. The sample carries 500,000 to 700,000 distinct CDR3 sequences, approximately 22% recorded once. The data were also submitted as part of a second study, on T cells expressing NK-cell markers. That paper notes: Beta-chain TCR cDNA was generated via 5'RACE template switching with UMIs.

The specimen was CD4+ T cells sorted from PBMCs, collected 12 days after vaccination. These receptors were collected from a man aged 50 or older who received an inactivated influenza vaccine.

This clonotype was seen only a few times. The chain joins TRBV4-1 to TRBJ1-6, with no clear D. Trimming stripped 0 bases from V and 7 bases from J, with 10 bases between. The CDR3 consists of 15 residues. The germline gives CDR1 MGHRA, CDR2 YSYEKL. For the CDR3, the DNA is TGCGCCAGCAGCCAAGATAGGAGTCCGAATTCACCCCTCCACTTT. As protein: CASSQDRSPNSPLHF.

This clonotype occurred a few times. V is TRBV20-1 and J is TRBJ1-5, with 9 bases aligning to TRBD1. V gave up 3 bases and J gave up 5 bases; unmatched junction bases: 14. This CDR3 is 17 amino acids long. Germline CDR1 DFQATT, CDR2 SNEGSKA (reference sequence). The CDR3 region is CSARGVEQGARDQPQHF. CDR3 in DNA: TGCAGTGCTAGGGGTGTTGAACAGGGGGCCCGGGATCAGCCCCAGCATTTT.

This clonotype was detected only a few times. The rearrangement joins TRBV6-5 to TRBJ1-5; weak D call: TRBD1 (6 bases). V was shortened by 0 bases and J by 6 bases, with 15 bases between the two germline ends. Germline values: CDR1 MNHEY, CDR2 SVGAGI. This CDR3 is 16 amino acids long. The CDR3: CASSYSYHQGSQPQHF. CDR3 DNA: TGTGCCAGCAGTTACTCGTATCATCAGGGGTCTCAGCCCCAGCATTTT.

Points on this clonotype: The junction differs from germline at one of its ends, possibly a read error. V and J are TRBV28 and TRBJ2-1; 9 bases are shared with TRBD1. The germline V gene encodes CDR1 MDHEN and CDR2 SYDVKM. The CDR3 loop spans 15 amino acids. CDR3: CAISTGTGPYNEQFF. CDR3 DNA sequence: TGTGCCATCAGTACAGGGACAGGGCCCTACAATGAGCAGTTCTTC.

The chain has TRBV12-3 or TRBV12-4 and TRBJ1-6, with D tentatively TRBD1 (5 bases). Trimming shortened V by 6 bases and J by 7 bases, and 16 bases separated the two germline ends. This CDR3 has 15 amino acids. CDR3 DNA sequence: TGTGCCAGCAGGGCCATTGGGGGTGGAAATTCACCCCTCCACTTT. Translating it yields CASRAIGGGNSPLHF.

This chain links TRBV5-1 with TRBJ1-1; 7 bases agree with TRBD1. This CDR3 has 17 amino acids. The germline V gene has CDR1 SGHRS and CDR2 YFSETQ. V was clipped by 0 bases and J by 5 bases; unmatched bases: 13. CDR3 DNA sequence: TGCGCCAGCAGCTTGGAGGGGACAGTACTTGCCGGGACTGAAGCTTTCTTT. Its translation is CASSLEGTVLAGTEAFF.

This clonotype occurred a few times. The chain combines TRBV4-1 with TRBJ2-5, with 13 bases that match TRBD2. V was clipped by 6 bases and J by 3 bases; unmatched bases: 7. Per the germline V gene, CDR1 is MGHRA and CDR2 is YSYEKL. This CDR3 is built from 16 residues. In nucleotides, the CDR3 is TGCGCCAGCAGAAGGGGACTAGCGGGGTCGAAAGAGACCCAGTACTTC. Protein sequence: CASRRGLAGSKETQYF.

The rearrangement joins TRBV18 to TRBJ2-2; 8 positions agree with TRBD1. From germline, CDR1 is KGHSH and CDR2 LQKENI. The CDR3 length is 16 residues. V trimming: 3 bases; J trimming: 0 bases; junction bases outside the gene matches: 3. CDR3 region: CASSPQQGANTGELFF. CDR3 DNA sequence: TGTGCCAGCTCACCCCAACAGGGGGCGAACACCGGGGAGCTGTTTTTT.

This clonotype was seen only a few times. The V gene is TRBV3-1, the J gene TRBJ1-4; possibly TRBD1 for D (5 bases). CDR3 length: 14 amino acids. From germline, CDR1 is LGHDT and CDR2 YNNKEL (reference sequence). V lost 1 base and J lost 7, with 10 bases in between. CDR3 bases: TGTGCCAGCAGCCAAGCGCCAGGGACTGAAAAACTGTTTTTT. This gives the protein CASSQAPGTEKLFF. The full variable domain, completed using reference TRBV3-1 and TRBJ1-4, is DTAVSQTPKYLVTQMGNDKSIKCEQNLGHDTMYWYKQDSKKFLKIMFSYNNKELIINETVPNRFSPKSPDKAHLNLHINSLELGDSAVYFCASSQAPGTEKLFFGSGTQLSVL.

The sample holds many counts of this clonotype. The V and J genes are TRBV7-9 and TRBJ2-1; maybe TRBD1 (6 bases). CDR1 is SEHNR and CDR2 is FQNEAQ in the germline V gene (reference sequence). The CDR3 extends over 15 amino acids. Trimming took off 5 bases at V and 5 bases at J, with 16 bases between the two ends. CDR3 DNA sequence: TGTGCCAGCAGCCCGGCGTGGACAGATAACAATGAGCAGTTCTTC. Translation: CASSPAWTDNNEQFF. Looking up the rest from reference TRBV7-9 and TRBJ2-1 gives the full variable domain: DTGVSQNPRHKITKRGQNVTFRCDPISEHNRLYWYRQTLGQGPEFLTYFQNEAQLEKSRLLSDRFSAERPKGSFSTLEIQRTEQGDSAMYLCASSPAWTDNNEQFFGPGTRLTVL.

The table lists this clonotype with a few counts. The chain joins TRBV29-1 to TRBJ2-3; 7 positions agree with TRBD1. V shed 4 bases and J 5 bases; nucleotides not matched to a gene: 6. Germline V CDR1 and CDR2: SQVTM, ANQGSEA. The CDR3 covers 13 residues. CDR3 protein: CSVGKQGRDTQYF. The CDR3 region has the DNA TGCAGCGTTGGGAAACAGGGGAGAGATACGCAGTATTTT.

This clonotype was counted between two and nine times. The chain has TRBV4-2 and TRBJ2-1, with unresolved D. Germline lookup yields CDR1 LGHNA and CDR2 YNFKEQ. The germline V and J ends were trimmed by 4 bases and 4 bases, with 11 bases remaining between them. This CDR3 region has 14 residues. CDR3 sequence (DNA): TGTGCCAGCAGCCCCCTAGACAAATACAATGAGCAGTTCTTC. Translated: CASSPLDKYNEQFF.

The table lists this clonotype with a few counts. This chain connects TRBV3-1 to TRBJ2-4; tentatively, D is TRBD2 (5 bases). Trimming cost V 3 bases and J 0 bases, with 9 bases left between them. Germline-derived CDR1 and CDR2 are LGHDT and YNNKEL (reference sequence). CDR3 length equals 15 residues. The CDR3 spells CASSHSGLAKNIQYF. The CDR3 DNA follows: TGTGCCAGCAGCCACTCAGGACTAGCCAAAAACATTCAGTACTTC. The full variable domain, its missing parts supplied by reference TRBV3-1 and TRBJ2-4, is DTAVSQTPKYLVTQMGNDKSIKCEQNLGHDTMYWYKQDSKKFLKIMFSYNNKELIINETVPNRFSPKSPDKAHLNLHINSLELGDSAVYFCASSHSGLAKNIQYFGAGTRLSVL.

This clonotype was seen only a few times. V and J are TRBV4-3 and TRBJ2-3; unclear D gene. This CDR3 is 15 amino acids long. Trimming took 1 base from V and 0 from J, leaving 8 bases between them. CDR1 and CDR2 from the germline V gene are LGHNA and YSLEER. CDR3 in DNA: TGCGCCAGCAGCCAAGGGTTAACTAGCACAGATACGCAGTATTTT. Amino acids: CASSQGLTSTDTQYF.

The V and J genes are TRBV19 and TRBJ2-1, with 8 bases identical to TRBD1. From germline, CDR1 is LNHDA and CDR2 SQIVND (reference sequence). With V trimmed by 3 bases and J by 5 bases, 6 bases remained unmatched. The CDR3 runs to 15 residues. CDR3 coding DNA: TGTGCCAGTAGTATCCGGGACAGGATAAACAATGAGCAGTTCTTC. This sequence encodes CASSIRDRINNEQFF.

In its sample, this clonotype was seen a few times. The chain is built from TRBV11-2 and TRBJ1-2; 7 positions agree with TRBD1. Germline assignment: CDR1 SGHAT and CDR2 FQNNGV. The length of the CDR3 is 16 residues. V gave up 5 bases and J gave up 0 bases; unmatched junction bases: 9. The CDR3 bases are TGTGCCAGCAGCCGGGGACAGACGTTAGCTAACTATGGCTACACCTTC. It is translated as CASSRGQTLANYGYTF.

This clonotype was seen only a few times. CDR3: CASKPGQGPSGANVLTF. In nucleotides, the CDR3 is TGTGCCAGCAAACCGGGACAGGGTCCCTCTGGGGCCAACGTCCTGACTTTC. This rearrangement joins TRBV12-3 or TRBV12-4 to TRBJ2-6; 9 bases map to TRBD1. After removal of 7 bases from V and 0 bases from J, the junction contained 7 bases not matched to a gene. The CDR3 spans 17 residues.

The sample holds a few counts of this clonotype. The CDR3 coding sequence is TGCAGTGCTAGAGTGGGGGCGGGGAACACTGAAGCTTTCTTT. Protein sequence: CSARVGAGNTEAFF. The V gene is TRBV20-1, the J gene TRBJ1-1; D perhaps matches TRBD1 (6 bases). The V end was cut by 1 base, the J end by 1 base, with 10 bases between. The CDR3 is made up of 14 amino acids. Per the germline V gene, CDR1 is DFQATT and CDR2 is SNEGSKA (reference sequence).

This chain connects TRBV5-6 to TRBJ2-7, with 7 bases fitting TRBD2. Per the germline V gene, CDR1 is SGHDT and CDR2 is YYEEEE. The CDR3 extends over 12 amino acids. V lost 3 bases, J lost 12 bases, and 9 bases stayed unmatched. The chain's CDR3 is CASSSGTKTRYF. CDR3 nucleotides: TGTGCCAGCAGCTCCGGGACTAAGACAAGGTACTTC.

The chain combines TRBV19 with TRBJ1-5, with no clear D. The V gene's germline CDR1 is LNHDA and CDR2 SQIVND (reference sequence). The CDR3 is made up of 15 amino acids. V gave up 6 bases and J gave up 0 bases, with 12 bases separating them. The CDR3 nucleotides read TGTGCCAGTAGCCCTCCAGCGTCTAGCAATCAGCCCCAGCATTTT. Its translation: CASSPPASSNQPQHF.

This clonotype was observed a handful of times. The chain uses TRBV7-9 and TRBJ1-2, with D perhaps TRBD1 (5 bases). The CDR3 runs to 13 residues. The V end was cut by 3 bases, the J end by 9 bases, with 14 bases between. Per the germline V gene, CDR1 is SEHNR and CDR2 is FQNEAQ (reference sequence). In nucleotides, the CDR3 is TGTGCCAGCAGCTTTTTACAGGATTATCGCTACACCTTC. Protein sequence: CASSFLQDYRYTF.

The chain couples TRBV15 to TRBJ2-1; the D gene could be TRBD1 or TRBD2 (7 bases each). The germline V gene encodes CDR1 LNHNV and CDR2 YYDKDF (reference sequence). The CDR3 totals 15 residues. V was clipped by 5 bases and J by 10 bases, with 21 bases between them. As DNA, the CDR3 is TGTGCCACCAGCCCAGTTGGAGGGGGCGGGGGCGAGCAGTTCTTC. Residues: CATSPVGGGGGEQFF.

This clonotype was detected only a few times. The chain joins TRBV3-1 to TRBJ1-3; D remains unclear. The V gene's germline CDR1 is LGHDT and CDR2 YNNKEL (reference sequence). V was shortened by 8 bases and J by 4 bases, with 12 bases between the two germline ends. This CDR3 is 13 amino acids long. In DNA form, the CDR3 reads TGTGCCAGCTCAAGGGCGTCCGGAAACACCATATATTTT. This sequence encodes CASSRASGNTIYF.

This clonotype was seen only a few times. This chain joins TRBV20-1 and TRBJ2-2, with 9 bases that match TRBD2. CDR3 length: 18 residues. The V gene end was trimmed by 5 bases and the J gene end by 2 bases; junction bases not matched to a gene: 15. Germline-derived CDR1 and CDR2 are DFQATT and SNEGSKA (reference sequence). The CDR3 here is CSAVPSGQRGVNTGELFF. The CDR3 nucleotides read TGCAGTGCTGTCCCCAGTGGTCAGCGGGGGGTAAACACCGGGGAGCTGTTTTTT.

This clonotype has more than one count but fewer than ten. The V call is TRBV4-3, the J call TRBJ2-1; D unresolved. V lost 0 bases and J 4 bases, leaving 10 bases between the germline ends. The germline CDR1 and CDR2 sequences are LGHNA and YSLEER. There are 15 residues in the CDR3. CDR3 DNA sequence: TGCGCCAGCAGCCAAGACTCAGTCCCTTACAATGAGCAGTTCTTC. This gives the protein CASSQDSVPYNEQFF.

The J gene is TRBJ2-5, the V gene TRBV20-1; D perhaps matches TRBD1 (6 bases). The CDR3 is 14 residues long. Germline V gives CDR1 DFQATT, CDR2 SNEGSKA (reference sequence). The V end lost 6 bases, the J end lost 7 bases, and 21 bases lay between the germline ends. The CDR3 DNA reads as TGCAGTGCCAGCCGGGACATCGGAAGGGGGACCCAGTACTTC. This encodes CSASRDIGRGTQYF.

A remark on this clonotype: One end of the junction does not line up with germline, which may come from a read error. The chain carries TRBV15 and TRBJ2-7, with unresolved D. The CDR3 contains 13 residues. Germline V gives CDR1 LNHNV, CDR2 YYDKDF (reference sequence). The CDR3 DNA is TGTGCCACCAGCAGAGATTTGGCCCGCGAGCTGTACTTC. Translation: CATSRDLARELYF.